This T cell receptor beta chain was found in a study of high-grade serous ovarian cancer treatment subgroups. Broader study findings: Same-patient tumor repertoires overlapped at roughly 0.095 to 0.79; different patients barely overlapped. Only CDR3 was analyzed; CDR1 and CDR2 were not. These tumor repertoires lack spatial information from bulk sequencing. Clonal relatedness tracked neoantigen level, and by trend copy number and mutation load.

The data were produced by immunoSEQ multiplex PCR, yet TCRdb's version contains in-frame clones alone and is incomplete. This repertoire shows roughly 5,300 clones, under 80% found once; its top ten account for 5% to 7%. The germline V gene encodes CDR1 SGHTA and CDR2 FQGTGA. The J segment lost 9 bases and the V segment lost 8 bases, leaving 1 base of the junction unmatched. This CDR3 has 11 amino acids. Regarding this clone: The antigen is unknown.

Tumor samples were obtained before definitive surgery or chemotherapy. This receptor was obtained from a human patient with high-grade serous ovarian cancer. The J gene is TRBJ1-2, the V gene TRBV7-3, with 12 bases that match TRBD1. The sample was tumor tissue. CDR3 in DNA: TGTGCCAGCGGGACAGGGGGCCGCTACACCTTC. It translates to CASGTGGRYTF.